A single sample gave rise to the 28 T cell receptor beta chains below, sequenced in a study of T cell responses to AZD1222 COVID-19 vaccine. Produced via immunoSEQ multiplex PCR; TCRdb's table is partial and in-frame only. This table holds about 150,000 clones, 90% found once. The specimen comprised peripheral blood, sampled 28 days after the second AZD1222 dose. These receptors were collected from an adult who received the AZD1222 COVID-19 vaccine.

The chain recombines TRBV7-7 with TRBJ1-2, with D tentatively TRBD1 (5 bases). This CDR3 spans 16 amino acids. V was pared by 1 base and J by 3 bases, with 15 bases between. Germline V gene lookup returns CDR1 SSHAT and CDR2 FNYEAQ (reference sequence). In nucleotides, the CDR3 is TGTGCCAGCAGCTTAGGGCCCGGAAGGGGATACTATGGCTACACCTTC. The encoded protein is CASSLGPGRGYYGYTF.

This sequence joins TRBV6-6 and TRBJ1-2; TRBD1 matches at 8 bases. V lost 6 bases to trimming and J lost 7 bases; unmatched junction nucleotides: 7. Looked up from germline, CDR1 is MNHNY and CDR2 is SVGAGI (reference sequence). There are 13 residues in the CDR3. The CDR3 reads CASSPTGEVGYTF. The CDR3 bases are TGTGCCAGCAGCCCGACAGGGGAGGTTGGCTACACCTTC.

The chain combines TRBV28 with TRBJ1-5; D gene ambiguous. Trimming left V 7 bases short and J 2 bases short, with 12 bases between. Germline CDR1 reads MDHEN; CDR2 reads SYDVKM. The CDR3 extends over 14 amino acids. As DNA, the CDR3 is TGTGCCAGCACTCTGGCTGGGGGCAATCAGCCCCAGCATTTT. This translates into CASTLAGGNQPQHF.

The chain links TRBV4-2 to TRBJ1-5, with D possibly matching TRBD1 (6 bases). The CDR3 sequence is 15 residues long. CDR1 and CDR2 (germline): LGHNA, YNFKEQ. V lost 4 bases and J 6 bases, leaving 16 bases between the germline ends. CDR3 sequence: CASSLEGGVTQPQHF. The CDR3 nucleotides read TGTGCCAGCAGCCTTGAGGGGGGGGTCACTCAGCCCCAGCATTTT.

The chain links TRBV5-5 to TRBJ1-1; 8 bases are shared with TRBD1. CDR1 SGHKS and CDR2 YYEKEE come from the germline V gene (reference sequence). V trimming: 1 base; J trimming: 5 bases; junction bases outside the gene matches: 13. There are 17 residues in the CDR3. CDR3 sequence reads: CASSLLPGGPTSTEAFF. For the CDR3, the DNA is TGTGCCAGCAGCTTGCTGCCAGGGGGCCCAACCTCGACTGAAGCTTTCTTT.

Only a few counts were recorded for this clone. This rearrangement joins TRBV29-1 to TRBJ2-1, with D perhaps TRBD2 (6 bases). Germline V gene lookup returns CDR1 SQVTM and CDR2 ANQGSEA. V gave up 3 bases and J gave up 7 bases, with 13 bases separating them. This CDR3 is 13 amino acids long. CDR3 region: CSVDVGDWNEQFF. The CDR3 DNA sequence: TGCAGCGTTGACGTCGGGGACTGGAATGAGCAGTTCTTC.

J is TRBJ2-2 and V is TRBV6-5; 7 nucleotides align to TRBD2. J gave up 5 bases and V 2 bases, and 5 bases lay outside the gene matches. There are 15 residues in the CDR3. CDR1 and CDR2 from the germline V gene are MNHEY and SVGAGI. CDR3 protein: CASSYGGSITGELFF. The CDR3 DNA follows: TGTGCCAGCAGTTACGGCGGGAGTATAACCGGGGAGCTGTTTTTT.

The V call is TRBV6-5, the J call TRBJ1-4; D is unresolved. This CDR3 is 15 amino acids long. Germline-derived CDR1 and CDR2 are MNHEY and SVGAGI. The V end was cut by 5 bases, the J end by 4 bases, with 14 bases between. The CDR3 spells CASSRPGGRNEKLFF. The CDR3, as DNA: TGTGCCAGCAGTCGTCCGGGAGGGCGTAATGAAAAACTGTTTTTT.

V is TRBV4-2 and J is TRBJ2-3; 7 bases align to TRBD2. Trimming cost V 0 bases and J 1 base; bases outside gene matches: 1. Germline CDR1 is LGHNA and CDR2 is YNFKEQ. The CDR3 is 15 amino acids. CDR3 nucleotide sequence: TGTGCCAGCAGCCAAGAGGGAGGGGGCACAGATACGCAGTATTTT. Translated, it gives CASSQEGGGTDTQYF.

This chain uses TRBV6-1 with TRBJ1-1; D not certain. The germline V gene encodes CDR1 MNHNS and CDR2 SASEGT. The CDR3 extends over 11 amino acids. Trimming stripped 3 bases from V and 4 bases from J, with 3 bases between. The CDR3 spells CASSDVTEAFF. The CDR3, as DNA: TGTGCCAGCAGTGACGTCACTGAAGCTTTCTTT.

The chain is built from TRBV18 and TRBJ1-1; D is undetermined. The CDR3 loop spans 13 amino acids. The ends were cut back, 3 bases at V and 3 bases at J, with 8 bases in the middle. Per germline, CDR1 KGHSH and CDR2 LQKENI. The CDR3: CASSPRVYTEAFF. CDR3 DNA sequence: TGTGCCAGCTCACCCCGGGTATACACTGAAGCTTTCTTT. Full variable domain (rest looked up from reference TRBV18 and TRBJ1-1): NAGVMQNPRHLVRRRGQEARLRCSPMKGHSHVYWYRQLPEEGLKFMVYLQKENIIDESGMPKERFSAEFPKEGPSILRIQQVVRGDSAAYFCASSPRVYTEAFFGQGTRLTVV.

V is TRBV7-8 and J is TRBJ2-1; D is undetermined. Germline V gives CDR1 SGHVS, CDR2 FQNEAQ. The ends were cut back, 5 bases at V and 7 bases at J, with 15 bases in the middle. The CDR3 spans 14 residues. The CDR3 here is CASSPPSRTNEQFF. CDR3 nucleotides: TGTGCCAGCAGCCCCCCCTCAAGGACGAATGAGCAGTTCTTC. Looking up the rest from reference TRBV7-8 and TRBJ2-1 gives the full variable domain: GAGVSQSPRYKVAKRGQDVALRCDPISGHVSLFWYQQALGQGPEFLTYFQNEAQLDKSGLPSDRFFAERPEGSVSTLKIQRTQQEDSAVYLCASSPPSRTNEQFFGPGTRLTVL.

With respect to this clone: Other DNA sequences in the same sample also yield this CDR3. The CDR3 spells CASSLGDGYTF. In DNA, the CDR3 is TGTGCCAGCAGCTTAGGTGATGGCTACACCTTC. V gene TRBV7-9 combines with J gene TRBJ1-2; the D is unclear. The CDR3 has 11 amino acids. The V gene lost 1 base and the J gene lost 6 bases, with 3 bases spanning the gap. Germline-derived CDR1 and CDR2 are SEHNR and FQNEAQ (reference sequence).

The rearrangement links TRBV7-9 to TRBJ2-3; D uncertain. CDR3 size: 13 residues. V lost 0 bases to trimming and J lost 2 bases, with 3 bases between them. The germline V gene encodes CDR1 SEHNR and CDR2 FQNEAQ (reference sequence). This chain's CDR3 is CASSLALTDTQYF. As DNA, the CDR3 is TGTGCCAGCAGCTTAGCCCTCACAGATACGCAGTATTTT.

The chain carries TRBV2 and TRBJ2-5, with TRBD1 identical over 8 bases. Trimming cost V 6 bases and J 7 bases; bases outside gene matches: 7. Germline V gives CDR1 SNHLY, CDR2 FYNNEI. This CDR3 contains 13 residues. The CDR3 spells CASSEDRDGTQYF. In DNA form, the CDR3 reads TGTGCCAGCAGCGAGGACAGGGACGGGACCCAGTACTTC.

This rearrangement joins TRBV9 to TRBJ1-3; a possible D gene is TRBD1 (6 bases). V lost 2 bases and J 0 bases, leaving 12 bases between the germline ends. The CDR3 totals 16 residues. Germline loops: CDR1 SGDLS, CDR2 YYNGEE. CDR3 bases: TGTGCCAGCAGCGTGAGGGGGAGAACCTCTGGAAACACCATATATTTT. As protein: CASSVRGRTSGNTIYF. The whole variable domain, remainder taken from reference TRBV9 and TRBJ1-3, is DSGVTQTPKHLITATGQRVTLRCSPRSGDLSVYWYQQSLDQGLQFLIQYYNGEERAKGNILERFSAQQFPDLHSELNLSSLELGDSALYFCASSVRGRTSGNTIYFGEGSWLTVV.

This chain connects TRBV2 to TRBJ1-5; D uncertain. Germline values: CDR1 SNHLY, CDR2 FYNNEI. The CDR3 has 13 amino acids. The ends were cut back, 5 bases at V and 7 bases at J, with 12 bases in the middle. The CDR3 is CASSPGLGQPQHF. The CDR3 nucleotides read TGTGCCAGCAGTCCCGGGTTGGGGCAGCCCCAGCATTTT.

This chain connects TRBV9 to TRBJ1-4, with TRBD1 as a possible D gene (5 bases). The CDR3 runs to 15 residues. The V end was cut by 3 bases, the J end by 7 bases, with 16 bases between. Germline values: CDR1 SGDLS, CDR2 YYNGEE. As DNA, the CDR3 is TGTGCCAGCAGCGATGAGAGGGGTTTGGGTGAAAAACTGTTTTTT. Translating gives CASSDERGLGEKLFF.

This chain's CDR3 is CASRDTSRGDYGYTF. The DNA of the CDR3 is TGTGCCAGCAGGGACACCTCGCGGGGGGACTATGGCTACACCTTC. This chain connects TRBV27 to TRBJ1-2; weak D call: TRBD1 (5 bases). Trimming left V 6 bases short and J 3 bases short, with 17 bases between. The CDR3 consists of 15 residues. CDR1 is MNHEY, CDR2 SMNVEV, per germline (reference sequence).

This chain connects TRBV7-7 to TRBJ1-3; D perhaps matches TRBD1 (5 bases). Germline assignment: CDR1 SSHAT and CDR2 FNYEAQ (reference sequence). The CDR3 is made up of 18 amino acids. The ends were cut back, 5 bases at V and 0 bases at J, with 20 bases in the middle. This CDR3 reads CASSKESGIFDSGNTIYF. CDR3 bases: TGTGCCAGCAGCAAGGAGTCAGGGATCTTCGACTCTGGAAACACCATATATTTT.

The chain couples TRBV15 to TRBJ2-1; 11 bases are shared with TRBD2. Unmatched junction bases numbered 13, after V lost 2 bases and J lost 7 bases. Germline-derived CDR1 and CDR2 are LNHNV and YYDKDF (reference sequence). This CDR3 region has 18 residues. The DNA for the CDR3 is TGTGCCACCAGCAGACCCCCCAACCTAGCGGGAGGAGGGAATGAGCAGTTCTTC. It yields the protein CATSRPPNLAGGGNEQFF.

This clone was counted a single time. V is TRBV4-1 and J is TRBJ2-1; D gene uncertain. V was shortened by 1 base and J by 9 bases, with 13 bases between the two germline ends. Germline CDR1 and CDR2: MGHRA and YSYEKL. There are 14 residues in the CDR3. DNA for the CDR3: TGCGCCAGCAGCCAAGGGCCCTCGGCTGGTGAGCAGTTCTTC. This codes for CASSQGPSAGEQFF.

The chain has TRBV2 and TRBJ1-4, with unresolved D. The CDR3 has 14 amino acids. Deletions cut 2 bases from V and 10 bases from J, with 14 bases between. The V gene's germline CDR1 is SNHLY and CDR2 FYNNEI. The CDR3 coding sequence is TGTGCCAGCAGTGAAATAGGGCCCGGCGGAAAACTGTTTTTT. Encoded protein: CASSEIGPGGKLFF.

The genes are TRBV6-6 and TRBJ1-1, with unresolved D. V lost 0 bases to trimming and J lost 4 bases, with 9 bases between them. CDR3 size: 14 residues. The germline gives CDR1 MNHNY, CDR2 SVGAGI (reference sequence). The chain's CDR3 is CASSYSERPTEAFF. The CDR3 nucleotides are TGTGCCAGCAGTTACTCTGAGAGACCCACTGAAGCTTTCTTT.

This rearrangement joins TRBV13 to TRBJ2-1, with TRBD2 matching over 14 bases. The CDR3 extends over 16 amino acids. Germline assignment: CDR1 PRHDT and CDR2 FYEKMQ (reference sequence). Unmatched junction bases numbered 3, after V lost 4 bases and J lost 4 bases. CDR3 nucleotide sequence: TGTGCCAGCAGCTCGGGACTAGCGGGAGAGTACAATGAGCAGTTCTTC. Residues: CASSSGLAGEYNEQFF.

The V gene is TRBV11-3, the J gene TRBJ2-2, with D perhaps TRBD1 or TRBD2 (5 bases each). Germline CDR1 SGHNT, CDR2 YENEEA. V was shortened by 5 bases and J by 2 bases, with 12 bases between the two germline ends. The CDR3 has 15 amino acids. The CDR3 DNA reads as TGTGCCAGCAGCCCCCGGGACGGTAACACCGGGGAGCTGTTTTTT. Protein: CASSPRDGNTGELFF.

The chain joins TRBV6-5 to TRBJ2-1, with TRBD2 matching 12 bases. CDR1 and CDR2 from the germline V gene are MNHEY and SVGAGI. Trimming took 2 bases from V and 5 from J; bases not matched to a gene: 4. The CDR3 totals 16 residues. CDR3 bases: TGTGCCAGCAGTTACCCAGGACTAGCGGGAAACAATGAGCAGTTCTTC. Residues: CASSYPGLAGNNEQFF.

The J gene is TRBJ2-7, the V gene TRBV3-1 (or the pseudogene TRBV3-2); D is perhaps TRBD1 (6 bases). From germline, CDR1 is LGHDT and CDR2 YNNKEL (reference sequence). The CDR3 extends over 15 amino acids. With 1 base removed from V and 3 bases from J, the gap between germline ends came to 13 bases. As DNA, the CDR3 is TGTGCCAGCAGCCAAGTACAGGGATTCTACTACGAGCAGTACTTC. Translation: CASSQVQGFYYEQYF.